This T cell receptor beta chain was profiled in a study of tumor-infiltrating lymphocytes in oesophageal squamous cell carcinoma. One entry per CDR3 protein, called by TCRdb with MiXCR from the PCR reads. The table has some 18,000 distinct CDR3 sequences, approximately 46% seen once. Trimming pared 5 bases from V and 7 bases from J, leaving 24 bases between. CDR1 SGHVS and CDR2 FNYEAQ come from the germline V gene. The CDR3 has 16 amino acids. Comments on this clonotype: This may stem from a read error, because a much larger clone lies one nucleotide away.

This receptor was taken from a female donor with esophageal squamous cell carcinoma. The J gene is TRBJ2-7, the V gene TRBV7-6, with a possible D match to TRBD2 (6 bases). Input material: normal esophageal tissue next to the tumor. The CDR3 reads CASSPIYAGGRNEQYF. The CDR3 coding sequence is TGTGCCAGCAGCCCTATTTATGCCGGGGGTCGTAATGAGCAGTACTTC. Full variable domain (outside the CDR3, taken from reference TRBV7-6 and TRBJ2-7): GAGVSQSPRYKVTKRGQDVALRCDPISGHVSLYWYRQALGQGPEFLTYFNYEAQQDKSGLPNDRFSAERPEGSISTLTIQRTEQRDSAMYRCASSPIYAGGRNEQYFGPGTRLTVT.